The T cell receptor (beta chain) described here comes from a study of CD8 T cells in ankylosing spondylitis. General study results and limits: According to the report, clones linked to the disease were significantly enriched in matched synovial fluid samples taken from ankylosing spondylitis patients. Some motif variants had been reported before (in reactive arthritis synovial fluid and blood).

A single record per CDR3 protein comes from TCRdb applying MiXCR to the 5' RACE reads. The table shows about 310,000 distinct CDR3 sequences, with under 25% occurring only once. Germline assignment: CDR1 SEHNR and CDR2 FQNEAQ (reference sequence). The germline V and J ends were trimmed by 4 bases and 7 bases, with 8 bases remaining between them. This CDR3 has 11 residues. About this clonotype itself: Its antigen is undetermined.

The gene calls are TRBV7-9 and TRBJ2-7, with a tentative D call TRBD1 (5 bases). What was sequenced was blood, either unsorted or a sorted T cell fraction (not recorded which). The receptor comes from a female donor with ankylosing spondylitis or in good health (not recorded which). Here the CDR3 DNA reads TGTGCCAGCAGCTCGACAGTTGAGCAGTACTTC. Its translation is CASSSTVEQYF.